This TCR beta chain emerged from a study of blood T cell repertoires in COVID-19. Study information: Some COVID-19 samples were acute and others convalescent; all came from the United States, Italy and Spain. PBMCs, B-cell-depleted T cells, or T cells were the source of the cDNA or gDNA that made up the material.

This clone showed up just a few times. The CDR3 consists of 15 residues. V lost 2 bases and J lost 0, with 10 bases in between. The germline gives CDR1 MNHNS, CDR2 SASEGT. Original analysis: It was from reference gene primer amplification that nucleated cell counts were estimated. Profiling relied on immunoSEQ multiplex PCR, and the TCRdb table lists in-frame clones only, not all of them. D and trimming come from the DNA, and the V and J calls and clone size come from that table. Of 200,000 to 300,000 clones listed, approximately 80% are singletons. The chain couples TRBV6-1 to TRBJ1-2; TRBD1 might be the D (6 bases). The sequenced sample consisted of peripheral blood. This receptor was identified in an older woman with active or convalescent COVID-19. CDR3: CASSETDSPNYGYTF. In DNA form, the CDR3 reads TGTGCCAGCAGTGAAACGGACAGCCCTAACTATGGCTACACCTTC.